This T cell receptor beta chain was recovered during a study of blood T cell repertoires in COVID-19. Study in general: The analysed material was cDNA or gDNA that came from T cells, B-cell-depleted T cells, or PBMCs.

This CDR3 comprises 15 residues. Germline V CDR1 and CDR2: SGHKS, YYEKEE (reference sequence). The junction had 10 bases not matched to a gene; V was cut back by 7 bases and J by 2 bases. Produced via immunoSEQ multiplex PCR; TCRdb's table is partial and in-frame only. In the table there are fewer than 250,000 clones, more than 75% of which are singletons. The chain combines TRBV5-5 with TRBJ2-7; TRBD1 matches at 9 bases. Material for sequencing was peripheral blood. This receptor was taken from a man aged 60 to 75 with acute or convalescent COVID-19. The CDR3 DNA is TGTGCCAGCCGACCCCTCGGGACAGGGACCTACGAGCAGTACTTC. It translates to CASRPLGTGTYEQYF.